This paragraph covers one TCR beta chain sequence. This record comes from a study of blood T cell repertoires in COVID-19. Study background: Material from acute and convalescent COVID-19 was sourced from the United States, Italy and Spain.

The data were produced by immunoSEQ multiplex PCR, yet TCRdb's version contains in-frame clones alone and is incomplete. The sample lists approximately 100,000 clones, around 85% occurring once. The CDR3 runs to 14 residues. The germline CDR1 and CDR2 sequences are SGHAT and FQNNGV. V dropped 2 bases and J dropped 8; count of bases not matched to a gene: 3. The chain has TRBV11-2 and TRBJ2-7, with 13 bases matching TRBD2. The sequence derives from a woman between 45 and 65 years old who had recovered from COVID-19. The sample taken for sequencing was PBMCs or T cells enriched from blood (not recorded which). CDR3 DNA: TGTGCCAGCAGCTTAATGACTAGCGGGGGGAAGCAGTACTTC. Its protein product is CASSLMTSGGKQYF.